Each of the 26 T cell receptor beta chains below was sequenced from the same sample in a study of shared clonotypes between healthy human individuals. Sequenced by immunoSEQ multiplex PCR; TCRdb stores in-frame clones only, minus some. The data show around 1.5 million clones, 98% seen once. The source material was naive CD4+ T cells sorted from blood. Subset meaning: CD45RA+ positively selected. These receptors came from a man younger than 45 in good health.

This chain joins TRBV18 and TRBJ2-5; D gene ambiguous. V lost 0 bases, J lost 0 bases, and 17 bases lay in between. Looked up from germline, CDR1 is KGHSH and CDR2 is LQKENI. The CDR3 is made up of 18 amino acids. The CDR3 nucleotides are TGTGCCAGCTCACCACCGCCGGTTGAGGCGTCCCACCAAGAGACCCAGTACTTC. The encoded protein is CASSPPPVEASHQETQYF.

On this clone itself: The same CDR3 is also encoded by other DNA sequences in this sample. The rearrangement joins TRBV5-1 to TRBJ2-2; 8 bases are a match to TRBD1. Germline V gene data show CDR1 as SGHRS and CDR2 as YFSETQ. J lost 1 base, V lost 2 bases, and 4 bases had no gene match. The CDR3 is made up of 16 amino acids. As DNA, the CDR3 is TGCGCCAGCAGCTTACCGGGACAGGTGAACACCGGGGAGCTGTTTTTT. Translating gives CASSLPGQVNTGELFF.

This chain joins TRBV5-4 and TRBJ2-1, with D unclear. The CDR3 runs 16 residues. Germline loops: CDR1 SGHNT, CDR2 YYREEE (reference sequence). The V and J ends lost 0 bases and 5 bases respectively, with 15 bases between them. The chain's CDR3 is CASSLVGTLGHNEQFF. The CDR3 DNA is TGTGCCAGCAGCTTGGTAGGTACGCTAGGACACAATGAGCAGTTCTTC.

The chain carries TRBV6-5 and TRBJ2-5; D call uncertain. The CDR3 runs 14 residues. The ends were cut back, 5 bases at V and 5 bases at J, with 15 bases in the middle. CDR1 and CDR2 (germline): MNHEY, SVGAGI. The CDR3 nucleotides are TGTGCCAGCAGTGTAGGACGGTTTCAGGAGACCCAGTACTTC. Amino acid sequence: CASSVGRFQETQYF.

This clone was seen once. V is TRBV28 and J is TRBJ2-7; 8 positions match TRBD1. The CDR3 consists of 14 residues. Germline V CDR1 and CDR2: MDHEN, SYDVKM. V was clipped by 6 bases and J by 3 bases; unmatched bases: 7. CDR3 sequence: CASRSTGAVYEQYF. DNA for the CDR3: TGTGCCAGCAGATCGACAGGGGCCGTCTACGAGCAGTACTTC.

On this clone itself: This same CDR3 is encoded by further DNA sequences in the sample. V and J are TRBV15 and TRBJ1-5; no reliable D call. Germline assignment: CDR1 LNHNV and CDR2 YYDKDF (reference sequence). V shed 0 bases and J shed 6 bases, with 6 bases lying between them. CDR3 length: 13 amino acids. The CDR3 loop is CATSRESRQPQHF. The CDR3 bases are TGTGCCACCAGCAGAGAGTCCCGTCAGCCCCAGCATTTT.

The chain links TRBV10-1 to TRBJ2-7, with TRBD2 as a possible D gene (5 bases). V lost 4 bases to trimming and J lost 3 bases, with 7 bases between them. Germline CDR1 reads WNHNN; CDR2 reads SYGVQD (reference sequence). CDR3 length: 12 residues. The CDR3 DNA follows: TGCGCCAGCAGTGTTACTAGCTACGAGCAGTACTTC. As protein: CASSVTSYEQYF.

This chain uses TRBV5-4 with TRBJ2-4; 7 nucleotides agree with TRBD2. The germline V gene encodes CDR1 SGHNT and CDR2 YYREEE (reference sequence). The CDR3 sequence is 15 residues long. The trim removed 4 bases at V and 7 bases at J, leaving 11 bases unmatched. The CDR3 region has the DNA TGTGCCAGCAGCCGGGGGGACCGGGCAGGGAACATTCAGTACTTC. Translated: CASSRGDRAGNIQYF.

The CDR3 bases are TGTGCCAGCAGTCCCCCCGGCAGGGGCCTAAGCAATCAGCCCCAGCATTTT. Translating gives CASSPPGRGLSNQPQHF. The V and J genes are TRBV28 and TRBJ1-5; TRBD1 might be the D (6 bases). The V and J ends lost 5 bases and 1 base respectively, with 18 bases between them. CDR1 and CDR2 from the germline V gene are MDHEN and SYDVKM. CDR3 length equals 17 residues.

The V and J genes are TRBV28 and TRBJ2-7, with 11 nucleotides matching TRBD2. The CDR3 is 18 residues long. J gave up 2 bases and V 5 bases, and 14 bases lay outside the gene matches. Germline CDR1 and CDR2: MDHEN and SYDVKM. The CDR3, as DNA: TGTGCCAGCAGTCTTAGCACTAGCGGGAGCAGATTCCCCTACGAGCAGTACTTC. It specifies CASSLSTSGSRFPYEQYF.

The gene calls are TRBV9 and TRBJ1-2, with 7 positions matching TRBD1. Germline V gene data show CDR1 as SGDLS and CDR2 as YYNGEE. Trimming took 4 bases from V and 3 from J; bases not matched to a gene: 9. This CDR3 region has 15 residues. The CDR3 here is CASSSRQGRDYGYTF. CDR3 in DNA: TGTGCCAGCAGCTCACGACAGGGCCGAGACTATGGCTACACCTTC.

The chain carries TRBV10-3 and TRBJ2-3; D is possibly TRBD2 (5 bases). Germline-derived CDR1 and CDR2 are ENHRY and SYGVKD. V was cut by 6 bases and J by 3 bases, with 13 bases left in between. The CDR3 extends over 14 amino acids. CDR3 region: CAISPGEATDTQYF. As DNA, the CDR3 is TGTGCCATCAGCCCCGGGGAAGCTACAGATACGCAGTATTTT.

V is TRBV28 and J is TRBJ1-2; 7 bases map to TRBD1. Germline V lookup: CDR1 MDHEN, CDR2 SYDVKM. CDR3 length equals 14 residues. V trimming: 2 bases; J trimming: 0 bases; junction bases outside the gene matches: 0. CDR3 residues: CASSLGTANYGYTF. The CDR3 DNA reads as TGTGCCAGCAGTTTAGGGACAGCTAACTATGGCTACACCTTC.

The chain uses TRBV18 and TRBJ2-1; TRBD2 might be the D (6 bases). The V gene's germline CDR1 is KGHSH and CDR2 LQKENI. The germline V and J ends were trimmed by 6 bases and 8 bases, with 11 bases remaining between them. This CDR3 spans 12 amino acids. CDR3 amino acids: CASSRLEDEQFF. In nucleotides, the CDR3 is TGTGCCAGCTCTCGACTAGAGGATGAGCAGTTCTTC.

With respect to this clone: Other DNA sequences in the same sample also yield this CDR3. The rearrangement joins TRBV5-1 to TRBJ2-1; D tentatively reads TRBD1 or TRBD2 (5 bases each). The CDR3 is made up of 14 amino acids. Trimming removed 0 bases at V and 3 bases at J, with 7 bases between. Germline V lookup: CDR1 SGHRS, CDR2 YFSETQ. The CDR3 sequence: CASSLGGFYNEQFF. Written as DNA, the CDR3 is TGCGCCAGCAGCTTGGGGGGGTTCTACAATGAGCAGTTCTTC.

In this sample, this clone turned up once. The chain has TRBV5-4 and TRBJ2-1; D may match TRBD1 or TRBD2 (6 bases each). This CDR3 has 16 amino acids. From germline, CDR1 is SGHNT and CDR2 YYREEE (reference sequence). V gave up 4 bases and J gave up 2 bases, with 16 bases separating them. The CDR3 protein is CASSVGGGTAYNEQFF. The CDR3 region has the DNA TGTGCCAGCAGCGTGGGGGGCGGGACCGCCTACAATGAGCAGTTCTTC.

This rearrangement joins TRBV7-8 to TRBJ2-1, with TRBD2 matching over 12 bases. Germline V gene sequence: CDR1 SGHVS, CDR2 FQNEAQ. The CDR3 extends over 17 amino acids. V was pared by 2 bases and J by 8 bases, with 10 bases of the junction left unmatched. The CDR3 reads CASSLPRLAGVRDEQFF. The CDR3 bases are TGTGCCAGCAGCTTACCCCGACTAGCGGGAGTTCGGGATGAGCAGTTCTTC.

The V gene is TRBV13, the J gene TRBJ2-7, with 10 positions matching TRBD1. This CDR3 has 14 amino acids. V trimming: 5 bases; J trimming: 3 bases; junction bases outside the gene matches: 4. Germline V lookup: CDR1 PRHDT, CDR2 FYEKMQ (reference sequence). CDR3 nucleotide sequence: TGTGCCAGCAGCCCGACAGGGGGCGGCTACGAGCAGTACTTC. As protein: CASSPTGGGYEQYF.

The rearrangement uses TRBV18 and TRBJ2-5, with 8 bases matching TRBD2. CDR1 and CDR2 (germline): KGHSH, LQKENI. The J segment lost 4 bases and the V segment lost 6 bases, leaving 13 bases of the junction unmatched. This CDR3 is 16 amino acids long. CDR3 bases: TGTGCCAGCTCCCCAGAAGGCTCCCTAGCGGGAGAGACCCAGTACTTC. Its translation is CASSPEGSLAGETQYF.

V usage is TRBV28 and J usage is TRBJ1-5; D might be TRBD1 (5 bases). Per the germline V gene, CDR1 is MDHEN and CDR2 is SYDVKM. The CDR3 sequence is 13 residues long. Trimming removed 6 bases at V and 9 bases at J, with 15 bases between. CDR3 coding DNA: TGTGCCAGCAGACAGGACGAGTTTGGGCCCCAGCATTTT. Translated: CASRQDEFGPQHF.

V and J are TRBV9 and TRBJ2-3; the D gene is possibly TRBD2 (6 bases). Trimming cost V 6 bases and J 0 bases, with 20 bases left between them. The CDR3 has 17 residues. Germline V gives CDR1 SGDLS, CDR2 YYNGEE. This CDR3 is CASNSVTGGVSTDTQYF. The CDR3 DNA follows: TGTGCCAGCAACTCGGTCACCGGCGGGGTTAGCACAGATACGCAGTATTTT.

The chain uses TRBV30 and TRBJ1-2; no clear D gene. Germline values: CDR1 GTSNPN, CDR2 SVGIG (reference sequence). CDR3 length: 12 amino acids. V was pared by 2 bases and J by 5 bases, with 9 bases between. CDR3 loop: CAWSTAGYGYTF. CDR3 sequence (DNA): TGTGCCTGGAGTACAGCTGGTTATGGCTACACCTTC.

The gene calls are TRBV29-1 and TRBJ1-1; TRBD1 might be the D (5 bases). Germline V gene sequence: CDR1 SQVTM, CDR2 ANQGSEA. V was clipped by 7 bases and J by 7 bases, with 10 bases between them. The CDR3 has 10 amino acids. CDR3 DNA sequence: TGCAGCGGATGGGGGGATGAAGCTTTCTTT. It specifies CSGWGDEAFF.

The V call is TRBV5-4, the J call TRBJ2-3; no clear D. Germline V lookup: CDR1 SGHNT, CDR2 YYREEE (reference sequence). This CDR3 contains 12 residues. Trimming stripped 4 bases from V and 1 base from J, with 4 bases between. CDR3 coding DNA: TGTGCCAGCAGCCGGGGCACAGATACGCAGTATTTT. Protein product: CASSRGTDTQYF.

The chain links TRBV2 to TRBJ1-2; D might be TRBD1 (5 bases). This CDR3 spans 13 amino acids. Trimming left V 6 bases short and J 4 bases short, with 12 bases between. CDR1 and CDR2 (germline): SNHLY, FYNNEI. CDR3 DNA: TGTGCCAGCAGGGGGGACCCCCCCTATGGCTACACCTTC. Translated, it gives CASRGDPPYGYTF.

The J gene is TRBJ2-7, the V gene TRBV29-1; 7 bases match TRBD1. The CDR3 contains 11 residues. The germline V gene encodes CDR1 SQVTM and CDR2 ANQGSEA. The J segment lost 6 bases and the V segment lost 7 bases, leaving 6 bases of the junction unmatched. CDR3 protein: CSGGGLGEQYF. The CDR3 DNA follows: TGCAGCGGAGGGGGCCTGGGCGAGCAGTACTTC.